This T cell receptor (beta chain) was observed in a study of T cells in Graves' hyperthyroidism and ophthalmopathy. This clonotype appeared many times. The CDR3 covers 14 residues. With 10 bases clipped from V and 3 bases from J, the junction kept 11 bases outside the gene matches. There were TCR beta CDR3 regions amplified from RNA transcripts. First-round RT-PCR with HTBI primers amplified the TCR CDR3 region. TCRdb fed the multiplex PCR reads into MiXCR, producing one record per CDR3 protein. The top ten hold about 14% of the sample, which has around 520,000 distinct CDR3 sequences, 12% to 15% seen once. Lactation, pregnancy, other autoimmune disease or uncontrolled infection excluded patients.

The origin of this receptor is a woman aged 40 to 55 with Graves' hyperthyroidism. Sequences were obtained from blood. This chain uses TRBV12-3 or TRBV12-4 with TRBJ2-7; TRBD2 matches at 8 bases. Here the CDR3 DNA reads TGTGCCACCGGGAGGGGGAGCATCTTCTACGAGCAGTACTTC. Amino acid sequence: CATGRGSIFYEQYF.